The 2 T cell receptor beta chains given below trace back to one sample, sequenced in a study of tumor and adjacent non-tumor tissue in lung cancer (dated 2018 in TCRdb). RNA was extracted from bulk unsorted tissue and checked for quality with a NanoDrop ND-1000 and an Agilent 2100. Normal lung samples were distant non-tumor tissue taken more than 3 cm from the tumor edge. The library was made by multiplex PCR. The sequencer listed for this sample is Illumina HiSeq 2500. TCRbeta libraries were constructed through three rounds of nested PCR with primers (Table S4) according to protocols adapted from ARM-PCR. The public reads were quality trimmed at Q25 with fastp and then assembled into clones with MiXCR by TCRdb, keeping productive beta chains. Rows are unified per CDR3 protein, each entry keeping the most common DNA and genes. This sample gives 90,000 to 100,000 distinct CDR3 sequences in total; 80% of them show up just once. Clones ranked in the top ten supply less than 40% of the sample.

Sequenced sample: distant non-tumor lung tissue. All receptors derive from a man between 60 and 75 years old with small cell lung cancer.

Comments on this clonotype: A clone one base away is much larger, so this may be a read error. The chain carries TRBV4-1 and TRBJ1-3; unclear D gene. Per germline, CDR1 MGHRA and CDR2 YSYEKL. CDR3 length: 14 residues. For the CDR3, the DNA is TGCACCAGCAGCTTAAAGACCCACGGGAACACCATATATTTT. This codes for CTSSLKTHGNTIYF.

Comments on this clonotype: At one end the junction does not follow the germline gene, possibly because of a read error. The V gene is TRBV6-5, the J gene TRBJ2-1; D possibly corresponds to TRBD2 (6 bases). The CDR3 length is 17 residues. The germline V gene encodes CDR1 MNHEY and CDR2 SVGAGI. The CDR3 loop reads CAISYSMWGVADNEQFF. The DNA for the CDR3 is TGTGCCATCAGTTACTCGATGTGGGGAGTAGCGGACAATGAGCAGTTCTTC.